In this sample, the clone carrying this T cell receptor beta chain turned up a few times. Authors' data handling: Scientists estimated how many nucleated cells there were by amplifying reference gene primers. The data were produced by immunoSEQ multiplex PCR, yet TCRdb's version contains in-frame clones alone and is incomplete. The DNA gave D and trimming, while V, J and clone size come from that table. The sample comprises roughly 230,000 clones, about 85% of which are singletons, and about 0.91% rests with the top ten. With 6 bases removed from V and 0 bases from J, the gap between germline ends came to 17 bases. Germline V gene lookup returns CDR1 MDHEN and CDR2 SYDVKM. The CDR3 covers 16 residues. The data were taken from a study of blood T cell repertoires in COVID-19. About the study: The United States, Italy and Spain provided the acute and convalescent COVID-19 samples.

This chain joins TRBV28 and TRBJ1-1; possibly TRBD1 for D (6 bases). Source material: peripheral blood. The TCR was taken from a man aged 35 to 55 with acute or convalescent COVID-19. CDR3 region: CASSPRGGPMNTEAFF. CDR3 bases: TGTGCCAGCAGCCCCCGGGGGGGCCCTATGAACACTGAAGCTTTCTTT.